This is a list of T cell receptor beta chains from one sample in a study of blood T cells in healthy people across ages. TCRdb fed the 5' RACE reads into MiXCR, producing one record per CDR3 protein. In the table there are 1.8 million or so distinct CDR3 sequences, 30% to 40% of which are singletons. The specimen was blood. The source is a human donor in good health. CDR3s include the opening cysteine and the closing phenylalanine or tryptophan. D genes are given only for firm matches. Size values are once, few and many counts, or a class for expanded clones, and some rows have none.

.,TRBV11-3,TRBJ1-3,.,TGTGCCAGCAGCCCGATGGACAAGTACACCATATATTTT,CASSPMDKYTIYF
.,TRBV15,TRBJ2-5,TRBD2,TGTGCCACCAGCAGAGTTTCAGCGGGGGGACCGTACCGAGAGACCCAGTACTTC,CATSRVSAGGPYRETQYF
.,TRBV9,TRBJ1-2,.,TGTGCCAGCAGCGCGGACGGGAGCTATGGCTACACCTTC,CASSADGSYGYTF
.,TRBV12-3/TRBV12-4,TRBJ2-3,.,TGTGCCAGCAGTTTCAATGGACCCACAGATACGCAGTATTTT,CASSFNGPTDTQYF
.,TRBV5-8,TRBJ1-4,.,TGTGCCAACAGCCCGCTCGGAGGGACTAATGAAAAACTGTTTTTT,CANSPLGGTNEKLFF
.,TRBV4-2,TRBJ1-1,TRBD1,TGTGCCAGCAGCCAAGACGGGACAGGGAACACTGAAGCTTTCTTT,CASSQDGTGNTEAFF
.,TRBV2,TRBJ1-3,.,TGTGCCAGCACCACAAGGGGTTCCACTGGAAACACCATATATTTT,CASTTRGSTGNTIYF
.,TRBV24-1,TRBJ1-1,.,TGTGCCACCAGTGATCCGGGCACGGAAACTGAAGCTTTCTTT,CATSDPGTETEAFF
.,TRBV20-1,TRBJ2-7,TRBD1,TGCAGTGCTCTCCGGGACAGGGGCTCCTACGAGCAGTACTTC,CSALRDRGSYEQYF
.,TRBV7-3,TRBJ1-6,.,TGTGCCAGCAGTTACCTACCGGGATCTGAAACTTCACCCCTCCACTTT,CASSYLPGSETSPLHF
.,TRBV29-1,TRBJ1-1,.,TGCATCGTTGTACGGACTGAAGCTTTCTTT,CIVVRTEAFF
.,TRBV12-3/TRBV12-4,TRBJ2-7,.,TGTGCCAGCAGTTACAGGGCCGCTTCCTACAATGAGCAGTACTTC,CASSYRAASYNEQYF
.,TRBV5-1,TRBJ2-1,TRBD1,TGCGCCAGCAGCATACCGGGACAGGGGACTGAGCAGTTCTTC,CASSIPGQGTEQFF
many,TRBV2,TRBJ2-1,TRBD1,TGTGCCAGCAGTCCGGACAGGGGGAATGAGCAGTTCTTC,CASSPDRGNEQFF
.,TRBV3-1,TRBJ1-4,.,TGTGCCAGCAGCCAATCGGGGGTGCGTACTGAAAAACTGTTTTTT,CASSQSGVRTEKLFF
.,TRBV6-2/TRBV6-3,TRBJ2-3,TRBD2,TGTGCCAGCAGACCCCTCTCCCTAACTAGCGGGGGTTCAGATACGCAGTATTTT,CASRPLSLTSGGSDTQYF
many,TRBV5-1,TRBJ2-1,.,TGTGCCAGCAGCTTAGGGGACTCCTACAATGAGCAGTTCTTC,CASSLGDSYNEQFF
.,TRBV14,TRBJ2-1,.,TGTGCCAGCAGCCGCGGGCAGTCCGGGCAGTTCTTC,CASSRGQSGQFF
.,TRBV7-9,TRBJ2-2,TRBD1,TGTGCCAGCAGCAACGTTCTGCAGGACAGGATAACCGGGGAGCTGTTTTTT,CASSNVLQDRITGELFF
.,TRBV5-6,TRBJ1-1,TRBD1,TGTGCCAGCATGTACAGGGGTTGCACTGAAGCTTTCTTT,CASMYRGCTEAFF
many,TRBV20-1,TRBJ2-4,.,TGCAGTGCTAGGACCCCCGGTGTTACCAAAAACATTCAGTACTTC,CSARTPGVTKNIQYF
few,TRBV28,TRBJ2-4,.,TGTGCCAGCACAGCCCAAGGTAGCCCAAACTTAAACATTCAGTACTTC,CASTAQGSPNLNIQYF
few,TRBV6-2/TRBV6-3,TRBJ1-1,.,TGTACCAGCGGGGTAAACACTGAAGCTTTCTTT,CTSGVNTEAFF
.,TRBV6-5,TRBJ1-2,.,TGTGCCAGCAGTTACTTCGCAGGGGAACGTGGAATCTATGGCTACACCTTC,CASSYFAGERGIYGYTF
many,TRBV5-1,TRBJ2-6,.,TGTGCCAGCAGCTTGGGGGCTGGGGCCAACGTCCTGACTTTC,CASSLGAGANVLTF
few,TRBV7-9,TRBJ2-4,.,TGTGCCAGCAGCTTAATTTCACGCGAAAACATTCAGTACTTC,CASSLISRENIQYF
few,TRBV20-1,TRBJ1-6,.,TGCAGTGCTAGAGATCGCGGGCAGTCTGGAACCCTCCACTTT,CSARDRGQSGTLHF
few,TRBV20-1,TRBJ2-3,.,TGCAGTCCCCAGGCGCGAGCAGATACGCAGTATTTT,CSPQARADTQYF
.,TRBV5-1,TRBJ2-1,TRBD2,TGCGCCAGCAGCTCGACCGGACTAGCGGGTATTTTTGAGCAGTTCTTC,CASSSTGLAGIFEQFF
.,TRBV7-2,TRBJ1-1,TRBD1,TGTGCCAGCAGATCGCAGGGGGGGGGCTTCACTGAAGCTTTCTTT,CASRSQGGGFTEAFF
.,TRBV20-1,TRBJ2-7,TRBD2,TGCAGTGCTAGAGATGGACTAGCGGGGGCCTACGAGCAGTACTTC,CSARDGLAGAYEQYF
.,TRBV4-1,TRBJ1-2,.,TGCGCCAGCAGCCACGGGGATGGCTACACCTTC,CASSHGDGYTF
.,TRBV7-8,TRBJ1-2,.,TGTGCCAGCAGCGATAGTCGGGGCTATGGCTACACCTTC,CASSDSRGYGYTF
few,TRBV29-1,TRBJ2-7,.,TGCAGCGTTGAAGGCACCTACTCCTACGAGCAGTACTTC,CSVEGTYSYEQYF
.,TRBV2,TRBJ2-3,TRBD2,TGTGCCAGCGAGGTAGCTAGCGGCTCCTTGGATACGCAGTATTTT,CASEVASGSLDTQYF
.,TRBV15,TRBJ1-5,.,TGTGCCACCAGTACTTATTATAGCAATCAGCCCCAGCATTTT,CATSTYYSNQPQHF
.,TRBV29-1,TRBJ2-1,TRBD1,TGCAGCGTTGATACGGGACAGGGATACAATGAGCAGTTCTTC,CSVDTGQGYNEQFF
.,TRBV3-1,TRBJ1-1,.,TGTGCCAGCAGCCATGATAGACAACGGGCTGAAGCTTTCTTT,CASSHDRQRAEAFF